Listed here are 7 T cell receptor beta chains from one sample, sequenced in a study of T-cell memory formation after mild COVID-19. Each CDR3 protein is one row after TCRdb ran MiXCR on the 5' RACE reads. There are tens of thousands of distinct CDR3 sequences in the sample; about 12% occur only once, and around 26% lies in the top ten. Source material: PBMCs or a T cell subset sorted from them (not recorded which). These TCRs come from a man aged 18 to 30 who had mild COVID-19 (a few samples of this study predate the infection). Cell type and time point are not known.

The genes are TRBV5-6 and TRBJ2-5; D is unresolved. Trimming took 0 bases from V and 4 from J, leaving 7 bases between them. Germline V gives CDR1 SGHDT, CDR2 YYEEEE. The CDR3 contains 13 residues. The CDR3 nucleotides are TGTGCCAGCAGCTTGGCAGGCCCAGAGACCCAGTACTTC. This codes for CASSLAGPETQYF.

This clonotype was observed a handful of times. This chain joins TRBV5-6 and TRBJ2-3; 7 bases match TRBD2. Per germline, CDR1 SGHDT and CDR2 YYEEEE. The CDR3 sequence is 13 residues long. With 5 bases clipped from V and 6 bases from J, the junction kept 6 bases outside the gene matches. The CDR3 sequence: CASRPRLADTQYF. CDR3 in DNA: TGTGCCAGCAGACCCCGACTAGCTGATACGCAGTATTTT.

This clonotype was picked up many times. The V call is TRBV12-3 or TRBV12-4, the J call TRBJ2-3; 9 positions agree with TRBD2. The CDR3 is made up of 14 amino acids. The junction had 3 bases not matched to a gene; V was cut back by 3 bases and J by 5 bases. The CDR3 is CASSFNSGGDTQYF. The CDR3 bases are TGTGCCAGCAGTTTTAATAGCGGGGGAGATACGCAGTATTTT.

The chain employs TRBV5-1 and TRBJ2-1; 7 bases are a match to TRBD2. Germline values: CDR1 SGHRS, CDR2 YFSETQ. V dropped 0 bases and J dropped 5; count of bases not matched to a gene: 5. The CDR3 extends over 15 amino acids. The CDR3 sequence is CASSLGDREDNEQFF. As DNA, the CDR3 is TGCGCCAGCAGCTTGGGAGACCGGGAGGACAATGAGCAGTTCTTC.

The CDR3 loop reads CASSLDRGQPQHF. CDR3 coding DNA: TGTGCCAGCAGCCTTGACAGGGGTCAGCCCCAGCATTTT. The V and J genes are TRBV7-3 and TRBJ1-5, with 8 bases matching TRBD1. The junction had 3 bases not matched to a gene; V was cut back by 5 bases and J by 6 bases. The CDR3 is 13 amino acids. Germline CDR1 and CDR2: SGHTA and FQGTGA.

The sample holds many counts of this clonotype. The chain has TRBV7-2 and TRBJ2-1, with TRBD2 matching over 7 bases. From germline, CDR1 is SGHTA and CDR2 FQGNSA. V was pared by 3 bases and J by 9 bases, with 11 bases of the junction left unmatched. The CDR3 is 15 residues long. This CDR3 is CASSFDSRGGVEQFF. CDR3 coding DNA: TGTGCCAGCAGCTTCGATTCTCGTGGGGGGGTTGAGCAGTTCTTC.

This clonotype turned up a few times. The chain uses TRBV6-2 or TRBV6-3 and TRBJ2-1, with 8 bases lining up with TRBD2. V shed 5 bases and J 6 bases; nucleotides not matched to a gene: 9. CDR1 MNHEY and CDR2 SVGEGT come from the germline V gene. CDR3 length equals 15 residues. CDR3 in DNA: TGTGCCAGCAGTCCGGGACTAGTCCTTCTCAATGAGCAGTTCTTC. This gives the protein CASSPGLVLLNEQFF.